The 10 T cell receptor beta chains given below trace back to one sample, sequenced in a study of immune cell composition in non-small cell lung cancer. Here immunoSEQ multiplex PCR was the method, and the copy in TCRdb shows in-frame clones only, minus some. The table records 7,500 to 9,000 clones, roughly 62% of them present only once. Material for sequencing was lung tumor tissue. All receptors come from a human donor with non-small cell lung cancer.

The V call is TRBV19, the J call TRBJ2-5, with a weak D call TRBD1 (5 bases). The end of the DNA fits TRBJ2-7 better, so the J call may be wrong. CDR1 is LNHDA and CDR2 is SQIVND in the germline V gene (reference sequence). The CDR3 has 13 amino acids. The CDR3 loop reads CARLRRGSYEQYF. In DNA, the CDR3 is TGTGCCAGACTTCGTAGGGGCTCCTACGAGCAGTACTTC.

The chain joins TRBV6-6 to TRBJ2-1; the D is unclear. Germline CDR1 and CDR2: MNHNY and SVGAGI (reference sequence). The CDR3 is 9 residues long. Trimming left V 11 bases short and J 9 bases short, with 8 bases between. The CDR3 DNA reads as TGTGCCTGCCCGGGTGAGCAGTTCTTC. This encodes CACPGEQFF.

This chain connects TRBV6-5 to TRBJ2-1, with 11 positions matching TRBD2. Germline CDR1 is MNHEY and CDR2 is SVGAGI. V was clipped by 5 bases and J by 8 bases; unmatched bases: 8. This CDR3 contains 15 residues. The CDR3 DNA follows: TGTGCCAGCAGTACGCTAGCGGGGGGCAGGGATGAGCAGTTCTTC. This sequence encodes CASSTLAGGRDEQFF.

J is TRBJ2-1 and V is TRBV6-6; a possible D gene is TRBD1 (6 bases). V gave up 2 bases and J gave up 9 bases, with 17 bases separating them. The CDR3 consists of 15 residues. Germline CDR1 and CDR2: MNHNY and SVGAGI (reference sequence). The CDR3 here is CASSYPSTRGSEQFF. The CDR3 DNA follows: TGTGCCAGCAGTTACCCCTCGACCAGGGGCAGTGAGCAGTTCTTC.

The chain combines TRBV9 with TRBJ1-1; no firm D call. Trimming pared 2 bases from V and 4 bases from J, leaving 9 bases between. The CDR3 runs 13 residues. The germline gives CDR1 SGDLS, CDR2 YYNGEE. This CDR3 is CASSVVFGTEAFF. As DNA, the CDR3 is TGTGCCAGCAGCGTCGTGTTCGGCACTGAAGCTTTCTTT.

The chain has TRBV29-1 and TRBJ2-1, with TRBD2 matching 12 bases. The CDR3 has 14 residues. V lost 2 bases to trimming and J lost 7 bases; unmatched junction nucleotides: 3. Germline assignment: CDR1 SQVTM and CDR2 ANQGSEA. CDR3 nucleotides: TGCAGCGTTGAATCTAGCGGGAGGGGGAATGAGCAGTTCTTC. Residues: CSVESSGRGNEQFF.

V usage is TRBV19 and J usage is TRBJ1-5, with a weak D call TRBD1 (5 bases). V lost 3 bases, J lost 9 bases, and 18 bases lay in between. CDR1 is LNHDA, CDR2 SQIVND, per germline (reference sequence). This CDR3 is built from 15 residues. CDR3 nucleotides: TGTGCCAGTAGTATGCAGACAGCTACTATGGTGCCCCAGCATTTT. Residues: CASSMQTATMVPQHF.

The gene calls are TRBV9 and TRBJ2-1; 9 bases are a match to TRBD1. Per germline, CDR1 SGDLS and CDR2 YYNGEE. With V trimmed by 2 bases and J by 0 bases, 12 bases remained unmatched. CDR3 length: 19 amino acids. The CDR3 protein is CASSVGQGREPSSYNEQFF. For the CDR3, the DNA is TGTGCCAGCAGCGTCGGACAGGGGCGCGAACCTAGCTCCTACAATGAGCAGTTCTTC.

This chain connects TRBV5-4 to TRBJ2-7; D not resolved. The CDR3 runs to 16 residues. Germline lookup yields CDR1 SGHNT and CDR2 YYREEE (reference sequence). V lost 4 bases to trimming and J lost 7 bases, with 24 bases between them. Here the CDR3 DNA reads TGTGCCAGCAGCCAAGAACGTCACGCTAGTCTCGGAGAGCAGTACTTC. This encodes CASSQERHASLGEQYF. Full variable domain (remainder filled in from reference TRBV5-4 and TRBJ2-7): ETGVTQSPTHLIKTRGQQVTLRCSSQSGHNTVSWYQQALGQGPQFIFQYYREEENGRGNFPPRFSGLQFPNYSSELNVNALELDDSALYLCASSQERHASLGEQYFGPGTRLTVT.

This sequence joins TRBV2 and TRBJ1-1; D not certain. Germline CDR1 reads SNHLY; CDR2 reads FYNNEI. Trimming stripped 8 bases from V and 4 bases from J, with 8 bases between. This CDR3 is 11 amino acids long. Here the CDR3 DNA reads TGTGCCAGCTCGTACGGCACTGAAGCTTTCTTT. Protein product: CASSYGTEAFF.